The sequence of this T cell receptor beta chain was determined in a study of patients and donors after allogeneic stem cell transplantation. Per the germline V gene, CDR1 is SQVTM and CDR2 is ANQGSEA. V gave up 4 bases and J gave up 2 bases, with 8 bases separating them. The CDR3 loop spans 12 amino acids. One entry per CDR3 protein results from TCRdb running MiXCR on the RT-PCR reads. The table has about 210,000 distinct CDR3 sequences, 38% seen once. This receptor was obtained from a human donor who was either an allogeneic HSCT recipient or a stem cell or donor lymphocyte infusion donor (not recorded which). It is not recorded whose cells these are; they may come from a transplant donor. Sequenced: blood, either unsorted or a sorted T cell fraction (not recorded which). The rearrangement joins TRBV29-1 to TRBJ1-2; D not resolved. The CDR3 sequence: CSVVEQNYGYTF. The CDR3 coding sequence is TGCAGCGTTGTCGAACAGAACTATGGCTACACCTTC.